This is a list of T cell receptor beta chains from one sample in a study of prognosis after radiotherapy for stage I lung cancer. Using its own MiXCR run on the multiplex PCR reads, TCRdb lists one record per CDR3 protein. This sample has around 16,000 distinct CDR3 sequences; 17% occur once, and the top ten carry less than 50%. The sequenced sample was PBMCs, obtained before or after stereotactic body radiation therapy (not recorded which). The source is a donor over 45 with non-small cell lung cancer. Both conserved end residues are part of each CDR3. The D gene is left open where the match is weak. Size values are once, few and many counts, or a class for expanded clones, and some rows have none.

d_call,clone_size,v_call,j_call,cdr3_aa,cdr3_nt
TRBD2,many,TRBV18,TRBJ2-5,CASSALAGQGQETQYF,TGTGCCAGCTCAGCACTAGCGGGCCAGGGGCAAGAGACCCAGTACTTC
-,many,TRBV28,TRBJ2-3,CASSFISSSTDTQYF,TGTGCCAGCAGTTTCATAAGCAGTAGCACAGATACGCAGTATTTT
-,-,TRBV5-4,TRBJ2-5,CASSFRGLQTQYF,TGTGCCAGCAGCTTCCGAGGTTTGCAGACCCAGTACTTC
-,many,TRBV20-1,TRBJ2-7,CSARTGEEQYF,TGCAGTGCTAGGACGGGGGAAGAGCAGTACTTC
TRBD1,many,TRBV6-1,TRBJ1-2,CASNPRGSSYTF,TGTGCCAGCAACCCCAGGGGGTCTAGCTACACCTTC
-,many,TRBV19,TRBJ2-5,CASSRETQYF,TGTGCCAGTAGTAGGGAGACCCAGTACTTC
-,many,TRBV19,TRBJ1-3,CASSIKAISGNTIYF,TGTGCCAGTAGTATAAAAGCCATCTCTGGAAACACCATATATTTT
-,medium-sized,TRBV11-3,TRBJ2-3,CASSFGGATDTQYF,TGTGCCAGCAGCTTTGGGGGCGCGACAGATACGCAGTATTTT
-,many,TRBV20-1,TRBJ2-4,CSALAKNIQYF,TGCAGTGCGCTAGCCAAAAACATTCAGTACTTC
-,many,TRBV27,TRBJ2-3,CASSSLLPGTDTQYF,TGTGCCAGCAGTTCCCTCCTCCCCGGCACAGATACGCAGTATTTT
TRBD1,many,TRBV7-2,TRBJ2-1,CASSLAGQHYNEQFF,TGTGCCAGCAGCTTAGCGGGACAGCACTACAATGAGCAGTTCTTC
-,many,TRBV12-3/TRBV12-4,TRBJ2-7,CASGGGYYEQYF,TGTGCCAGCGGAGGTGGGTACTACGAGCAGTACTTC
-,many,TRBV7-9,TRBJ1-2,CASSLERQDGYTF,TGTGCCAGCAGCTTAGAACGACAGGATGGCTACACCTTC
-,-,TRBV6-1,TRBJ1-2,CASSLGQDYGYTF,TGTGCCAGCAGTCTCGGCCAGGACTATGGCTACACCTTC
-,many,TRBV20-1,TRBJ1-1,CSARPSEIRNTEAFF,TGCAGTGCTAGACCGTCGGAAATACGGAACACTGAAGCTTTCTTT
-,-,TRBV20-1,TRBJ1-2,CSVPKGGHVGYGYTF,TGCAGTGTACCTAAGGGGGGGCACGTCGGCTATGGCTACACCTTC
-,many,TRBV29-1,TRBJ1-2,CSVEVQAVGYTF,TGCAGCGTTGAAGTACAGGCGGTGGGCTACACCTTC
-,-,TRBV15,TRBJ1-2,CATSRDHRGVEF,TGTGCCACCAGCAGAGATCATAGGGGAGTAGAGTTC
TRBD2,many,TRBV5-5,TRBJ2-2,CASRDVAGGYTGELFF,TGTGCCAGCAGGGACGTAGCGGGGGGATACACCGGGGAGCTGTTTTTT
-,many,TRBV18,TRBJ2-2,CASSSDGTGELFF,TGTGCCAGCTCGTCGGACGGCACCGGGGAGCTGTTTTTT
TRBD1,many,TRBV7-9,TRBJ1-1,CASSRTGDTEAFF,TGTGCCAGCAGCCGGACAGGGGACACTGAAGCTTTCTTT
-,many,TRBV7-6,TRBJ1-2,CASSFIRDSVSGYTF,TGTGCCAGCAGCTTTATTCGAGATTCGGTCTCTGGCTACACCTTC
TRBD2,many,TRBV4-3,TRBJ2-1,CASSQALGGGGLGRYNEQFF,TGCGCCAGCAGCCAGGCCTTGGGGGGAGGGGGACTAGGGAGATACAATGAGCAGTTCTTC
TRBD2,many,TRBV12-3/TRBV12-4,TRBJ2-5,CASSFTSGGEETQYF,TGTGCCAGCAGTTTTACTAGCGGGGGGGAAGAGACCCAGTACTTC
TRBD2,-,TRBV9,TRBJ2-1,CASGVELAEYNEQFF,TGTGCCAGCGGCGTCGAACTAGCGGAATACAATGAGCAGTTCTTC
TRBD2,many,TRBV7-2,TRBJ2-5,CASSTEEAQAGFGETQYF,TGTGCCAGCAGCACAGAGGAGGCGCAAGCGGGGTTCGGGGAGACCCAGTACTTC
-,few,TRBV6-9,TRBJ1-2,CASSYRQRGYTF,TGTGCCAGCAGTTACCGACAACGTGGCTACACCTTC
-,-,TRBV7-9,TRBJ2-3,CAIQSPPDMQYF,TGTGCCATACAAAGTCCCCCCGATATGCAGTATTTT